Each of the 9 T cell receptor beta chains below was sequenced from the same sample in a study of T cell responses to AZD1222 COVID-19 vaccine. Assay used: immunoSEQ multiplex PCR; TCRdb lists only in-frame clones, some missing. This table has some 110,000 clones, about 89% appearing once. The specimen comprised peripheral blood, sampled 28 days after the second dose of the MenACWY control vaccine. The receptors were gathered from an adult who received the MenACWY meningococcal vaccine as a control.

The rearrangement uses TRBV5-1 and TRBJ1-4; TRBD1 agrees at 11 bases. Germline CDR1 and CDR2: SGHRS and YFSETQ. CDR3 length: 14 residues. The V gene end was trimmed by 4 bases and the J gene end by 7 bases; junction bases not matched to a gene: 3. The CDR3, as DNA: TGCGCCAGCAGCACTGGACAGGGGGCTGAAAAACTGTTTTTT. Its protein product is CASSTGQGAEKLFF.

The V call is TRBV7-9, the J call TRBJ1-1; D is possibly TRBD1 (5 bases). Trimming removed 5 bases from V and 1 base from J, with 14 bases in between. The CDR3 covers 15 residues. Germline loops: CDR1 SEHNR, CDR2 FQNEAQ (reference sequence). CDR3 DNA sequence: TGTGCCAGCAGCGGTACGGGGGGGAAGAACACTGAAGCTTTCTTT. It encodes CASSGTGGKNTEAFF. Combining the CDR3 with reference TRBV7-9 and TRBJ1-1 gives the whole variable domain DTGVSQNPRHKITKRGQNVTFRCDPISEHNRLYWYRQTLGQGPEFLTYFQNEAQLEKSRLLSDRFSAERPKGSFSTLEIQRTEQGDSAMYLCASSGTGGKNTEAFFGQGTRLTVV.

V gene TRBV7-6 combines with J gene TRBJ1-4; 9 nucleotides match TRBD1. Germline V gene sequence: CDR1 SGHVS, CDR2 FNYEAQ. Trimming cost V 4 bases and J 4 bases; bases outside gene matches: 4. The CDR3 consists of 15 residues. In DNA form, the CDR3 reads TGTGCCAGCAGCTCCAACAGGGGGCGTAATGAAAAACTGTTTTTT. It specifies CASSSNRGRNEKLFF. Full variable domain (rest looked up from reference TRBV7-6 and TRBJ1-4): GAGVSQSPRYKVTKRGQDVALRCDPISGHVSLYWYRQALGQGPEFLTYFNYEAQQDKSGLPNDRFSAERPEGSISTLTIQRTEQRDSAMYRCASSSNRGRNEKLFFGSGTQLSVL.

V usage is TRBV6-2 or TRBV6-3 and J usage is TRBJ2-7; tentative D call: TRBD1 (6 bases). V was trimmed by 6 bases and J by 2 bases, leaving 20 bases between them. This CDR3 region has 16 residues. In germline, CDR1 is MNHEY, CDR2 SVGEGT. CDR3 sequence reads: CASSPPGQGRPYEQYF. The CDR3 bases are TGTGCCAGCAGCCCTCCGGGGCAGGGGCGGCCCTACGAGCAGTACTTC.

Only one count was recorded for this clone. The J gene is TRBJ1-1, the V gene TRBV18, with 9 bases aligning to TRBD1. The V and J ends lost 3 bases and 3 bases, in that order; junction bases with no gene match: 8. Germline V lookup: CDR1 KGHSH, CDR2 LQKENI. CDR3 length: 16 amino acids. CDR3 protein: CASSPGTGFRDTEAFF. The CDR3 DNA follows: TGTGCCAGCTCACCGGGGACAGGGTTCAGGGACACTGAAGCTTTCTTT.

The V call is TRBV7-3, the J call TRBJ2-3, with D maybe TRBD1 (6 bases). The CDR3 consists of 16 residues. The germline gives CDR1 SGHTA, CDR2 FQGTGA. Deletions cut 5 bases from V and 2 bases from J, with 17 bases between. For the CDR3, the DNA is TGTGCCAGCAGCCCCCTTCCGGGACAACTCACAGATACGCAGTATTTT. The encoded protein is CASSPLPGQLTDTQYF.

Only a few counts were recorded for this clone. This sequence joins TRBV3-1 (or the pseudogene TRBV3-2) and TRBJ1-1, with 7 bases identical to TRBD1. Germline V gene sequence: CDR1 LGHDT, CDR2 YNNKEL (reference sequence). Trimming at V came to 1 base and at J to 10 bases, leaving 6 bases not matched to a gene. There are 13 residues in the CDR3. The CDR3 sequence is CASSQVQGFGAFF. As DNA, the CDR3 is TGTGCCAGCAGCCAAGTACAGGGGTTTGGAGCTTTCTTT.

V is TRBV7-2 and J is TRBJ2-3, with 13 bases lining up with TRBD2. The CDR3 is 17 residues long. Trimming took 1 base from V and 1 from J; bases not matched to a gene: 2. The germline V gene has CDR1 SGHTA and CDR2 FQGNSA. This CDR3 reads CASSLVGTSGGTDTQYF. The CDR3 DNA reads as TGTGCCAGCAGCTTAGTGGGGACTAGCGGGGGCACAGATACGCAGTATTTT.

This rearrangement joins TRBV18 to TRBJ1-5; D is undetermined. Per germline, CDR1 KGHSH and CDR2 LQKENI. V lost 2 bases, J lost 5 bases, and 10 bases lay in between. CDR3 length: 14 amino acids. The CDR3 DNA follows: TGTGCCAGCTCACCATCGGTAACAGATCAGCCCCAGCATTTT. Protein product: CASSPSVTDQPQHF.